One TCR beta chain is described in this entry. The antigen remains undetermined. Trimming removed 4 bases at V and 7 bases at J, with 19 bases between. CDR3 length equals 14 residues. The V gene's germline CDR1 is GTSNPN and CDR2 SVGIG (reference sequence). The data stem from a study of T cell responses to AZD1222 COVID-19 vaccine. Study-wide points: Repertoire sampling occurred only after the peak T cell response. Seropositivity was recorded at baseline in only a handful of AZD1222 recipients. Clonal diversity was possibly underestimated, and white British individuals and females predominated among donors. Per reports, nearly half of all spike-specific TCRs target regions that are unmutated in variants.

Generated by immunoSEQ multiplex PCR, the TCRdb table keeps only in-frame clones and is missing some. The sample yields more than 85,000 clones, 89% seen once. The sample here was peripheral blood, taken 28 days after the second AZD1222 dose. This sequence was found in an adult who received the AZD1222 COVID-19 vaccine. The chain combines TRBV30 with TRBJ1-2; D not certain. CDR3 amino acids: CAWTSALGNGGYTF. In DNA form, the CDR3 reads TGTGCCTGGACCTCCGCCCTAGGTAACGGTGGCTACACCTTC.